The 14 T cell receptor beta chains presented below share a single source sample, sequenced in a study of blood T cell repertoires in COVID-19. Profiling relied on immunoSEQ multiplex PCR, and the TCRdb table lists in-frame clones only, not all of them. Of some 270,000 clones listed, 80% to 90% are singletons. Sequencing was performed on peripheral blood. These receptors originate from an older woman with acute or convalescent COVID-19.

This chain uses TRBV6-6 with TRBJ1-2, with D possibly matching TRBD1 (6 bases). This CDR3 has 15 residues. Germline V CDR1 and CDR2: MNHNY, SVGAGI (reference sequence). V shed 5 bases and J shed 0 bases, with 13 bases lying between them. The CDR3 region has the DNA TGTGCCAGCAGTACTACAGGGCTCCCTAACTATGGCTACACCTTC. Translating gives CASSTTGLPNYGYTF.

A few counts support this clone. The J gene is TRBJ2-5, the V gene TRBV20-1, with a possible D match to TRBD1 (5 bases). In germline, CDR1 is DFQATT, CDR2 SNEGSKA (reference sequence). V lost 6 bases and J 1 base, leaving 6 bases between the germline ends. The CDR3 runs 11 residues. The CDR3 nucleotides are TGCAGTGCCAGGGCCCAAGAGACCCAGTACTTC. Protein sequence: CSARAQETQYF.

V is TRBV28 and J is TRBJ1-4; TRBD1 agrees at 7 bases. Germline V gene lookup returns CDR1 MDHEN and CDR2 SYDVKM. The CDR3 extends over 12 amino acids. V dropped 5 bases and J dropped 10; count of bases not matched to a gene: 4. The chain's CDR3 is CASSGQEGKLFF. CDR3 sequence (DNA): TGTGCCAGCAGTGGACAGGAGGGAAAACTGTTTTTT.

This clone came up a few times. This rearrangement joins TRBV5-4 to TRBJ2-3; D is perhaps TRBD2 (6 bases). The V end lost 9 bases, the J end lost 1 base, and 18 bases lay between the germline ends. Germline CDR1 SGHNT, CDR2 YYREEE (reference sequence). The CDR3 loop spans 15 amino acids. CDR3 DNA sequence: TGTGCCACCAAAACCTCGGGGGTCCGCACAGATACGCAGTATTTT. Translated: CATKTSGVRTDTQYF.

This chain links TRBV3-1 (or the pseudogene TRBV3-2) with TRBJ2-1; maybe TRBD2 (7 bases). Trimming pared 10 bases from V and 8 bases from J, leaving 18 bases between. Per germline, CDR1 LGHDT and CDR2 YNNKEL (reference sequence). The CDR3 is made up of 13 amino acids. The DNA of the CDR3 is TGTGCCACCTGCGATGGGGGGGCATATGAGCAGTTCTTC. Translating gives CATCDGGAYEQFF.

This clone was found once. The chain combines TRBV6-4 with TRBJ2-3, with 10 bases matching TRBD1. The germline V gene has CDR1 MRHNA and CDR2 SNTAGT. The CDR3 totals 15 residues. With V trimmed by 3 bases and J by 3 bases, 3 bases remained unmatched. The CDR3 sequence is CASSEGTGETDTQYF. Here the CDR3 DNA reads TGTGCCAGCAGTGAGGGGACAGGGGAAACAGATACGCAGTATTTT.

The J gene is TRBJ2-5, the V gene TRBV7-3; 11 nucleotides agree with TRBD2. The V segment lost 5 bases and the J segment 4 bases; nucleotides outside the gene matches: 3. The germline gives CDR1 SGHTA, CDR2 FQGTGA. The CDR3 contains 14 residues. The CDR3 bases are TGTGCCAGCAGCCCCACTAGCGGGGGAGAGACCCAGTACTTC. Translation gives CASSPTSGGETQYF.

This clone was detected once. V usage is TRBV3-1 (or the pseudogene TRBV3-2) and J usage is TRBJ2-7; maybe TRBD1 (6 bases). The CDR3 sequence is 16 residues long. Germline V CDR1 and CDR2: LGHDT, YNNKEL (reference sequence). The ends were cut back, 3 bases at V and 3 bases at J, with 18 bases in the middle. Here the CDR3 reads CASSQSLRTDIYEQYF. In nucleotides, the CDR3 is TGTGCCAGCAGCCAGTCCCTCCGGACAGACATCTACGAGCAGTACTTC.

This clone has just one count. This chain links TRBV12-3 or TRBV12-4 with TRBJ2-4; possible D gene TRBD2, 5 bases. The V end was cut by 7 bases, the J end by 12 bases, with 19 bases between. CDR3 length: 13 amino acids. As DNA, the CDR3 is TGTGCCAGCACCTTCGCGTGGGGAGAGGCTCAGTACTTC. Amino acid sequence: CASTFAWGEAQYF.

The rearrangement joins TRBV14 to TRBJ1-2, with a weak D call TRBD1 (6 bases). The V end was cut by 1 base, the J end by 0 bases, with 9 bases between. CDR1 is SGHDN, CDR2 FVKESK, per germline. The CDR3 consists of 15 residues. CDR3 region: CASSQVQGANYGYTF. In DNA, the CDR3 is TGTGCCAGCAGCCAAGTACAGGGAGCTAACTATGGCTACACCTTC.

The genes are TRBV11-2 and TRBJ2-1, with TRBD2 identical over 8 bases. Germline V lookup: CDR1 SGHAT, CDR2 FQNNGV. V shed 5 bases and J 3 bases; nucleotides not matched to a gene: 6. The CDR3 loop spans 15 amino acids. The CDR3 DNA follows: TGTGCCAGCAGCCCCCTGGCGGGGGGCTACAATGAGCAGTTCTTC. This translates into CASSPLAGGYNEQFF.

The J gene is TRBJ1-2, the V gene TRBV3-1 (or the pseudogene TRBV3-2); 9 bases fit TRBD1. The germline CDR1 and CDR2 sequences are LGHDT and YNNKEL (reference sequence). Germline trimming cut 2 bases from V and 9 bases from J; bases unmatched to any gene: 4. CDR3 length: 13 amino acids. The CDR3 loop is CASSQPGQGSYTF. In nucleotides, the CDR3 is TGTGCCAGCAGCCAACCTGGACAGGGGAGCTACACCTTC.

The chain joins TRBV6-5 to TRBJ1-1, with 8 bases fitting TRBD1. J lost 9 bases, V lost 8 bases, and 5 bases had no gene match. There are 11 residues in the CDR3. Germline loops: CDR1 MNHEY, CDR2 SVGAGI. The CDR3 bases are TGTGCCAGCGGCGGGACAGGCAAAGCTTTCTTT. Residues: CASGGTGKAFF.

This chain uses TRBV5-1 with TRBJ2-7, with D possibly matching TRBD1 (5 bases). V gave up 0 bases and J gave up 4 bases, with 17 bases separating them. Per germline, CDR1 SGHRS and CDR2 YFSETQ. The CDR3 runs 16 residues. This chain's CDR3 is CASSLGPSDSFYEQYF. The CDR3 DNA reads as TGCGCCAGCAGCTTGGGCCCCTCCGACAGTTTTTACGAGCAGTACTTC.